This T cell receptor beta chain was recorded in a study of cytomegalovirus exposure and HLA in healthy donors. Study-level background: An early data release held some 85 million unique TCRs from HLA-typed donors. Study-level results: The classifier was said to identify cytomegalovirus status with high specificity and sensitivity. Productive status was seen about 87% or about 30% of the time for most TCR beta V segments in an earlier analysis.

The CDR3 extends over 15 amino acids. The V gene end was trimmed by 4 bases and the J gene end by 0 bases; junction bases not matched to a gene: 2. From germline, CDR1 is SGHDT and CDR2 YYEEEE. The table lists this clone with a count of one. Its antigen is unidentified. PCR used 60 Vbeta primers and 13 Jbeta primers. The table came from immunoSEQ multiplex PCR; TCRdb's copy has only in-frame clones and leaves some out. The sample lists 80,000 or so clones, over 55% occurring once. Likely unrecorded immune exposures existed in these nominally healthy donors. This receptor was obtained from a man between 25 and 39 years old in good health and CMV-seropositive. Sequencing used PBMCs. The V and J genes are TRBV5-6 and TRBJ2-3; 10 nucleotides match TRBD2. The CDR3 DNA follows: TGTGCCAGCAGCCAGGGACTAGCGAGCACAGATACGCAGTATTTT. It translates to CASSQGLASTDTQYF.